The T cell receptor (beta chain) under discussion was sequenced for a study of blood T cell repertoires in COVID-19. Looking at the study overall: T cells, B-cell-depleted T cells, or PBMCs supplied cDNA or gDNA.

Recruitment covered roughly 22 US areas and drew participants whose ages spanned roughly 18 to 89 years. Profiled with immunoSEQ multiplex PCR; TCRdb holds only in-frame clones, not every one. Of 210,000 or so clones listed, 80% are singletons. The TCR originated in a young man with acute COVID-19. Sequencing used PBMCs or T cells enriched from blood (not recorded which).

The CDR3 DNA is TGTGCCAGCAGCCCAGCGGGGAACACCGGGGAGCTGTTTTTT. Protein product: CASSPAGNTGELFF. The gene calls are TRBV11-2 and TRBJ2-2; TRBD2 is a possible D gene (6 bases). The germline V gene has CDR1 SGHAT and CDR2 FQNNGV. The CDR3 sequence is 14 residues long. The V gene lost 5 bases and the J gene lost 1 base, with 8 bases spanning the gap.